This TCR beta chain appears in the sequencing data of a study of shared clonotypes between healthy human individuals. There were no recent acute infections or vaccinations among the donors, who were healthy HIV-negative adults. CD45RA+ naive and CD45RA-negative memory subsets were separated from CD4+ cells. In regard to this clone: Its antigen is unknown.

The study, taken as a whole, reports: Generation probabilities of non-shared clonotypes were lower (relative to those shared by all four donors). Estimated richness was generally greater in naive than memory subsets.

The data were produced by immunoSEQ multiplex PCR, yet TCRdb's version contains in-frame clones alone and is incomplete. Of 2 million to 3 million clones in the sample, 90% to 95% were seen once. This CDR3 comprises 15 residues. Per the germline V gene, CDR1 is MNHEY and CDR2 is SVGAGI. Trimming cost V 6 bases and J 4 bases; bases outside gene matches: 11. The chain employs TRBV6-5 and TRBJ2-5; 7 bases fit TRBD1. The sample consisted of naive CD4+ T cells sorted from blood. Subset specified: CD45RA+ positively selected. The TCR comes from a man between 18 and 29 years old in good health. Here the CDR3 DNA reads TGTGCCAGCAGCTATCAAAAAGGGGGCGCAGAGACCCAGTACTTC. Its translation: CASSYQKGGAETQYF.